Each of the 25 T cell receptor beta chains below was sequenced from the same sample in a study of cytomegalovirus exposure and HLA in healthy donors. Primers: 60 Vbeta forward and 13 Jbeta reverse. Profiling relied on immunoSEQ multiplex PCR, and the TCRdb table lists in-frame clones only, not all of them. The sample lists about 140,000 clones; roughly 80% were seen once. The source material was PBMCs. These receptors came from a woman between 50 and 59 years old in good health and CMV-seronegative.

The chain recombines TRBV19 with TRBJ1-1, with TRBD1 as a possible D gene (5 bases). V was trimmed by 3 bases and J by 1 base, leaving 9 bases between them. Germline V gene sequence: CDR1 LNHDA, CDR2 SQIVND (reference sequence). The CDR3 has 14 amino acids. The CDR3 loop reads CASSILGPNTEAFF. CDR3 sequence (DNA): TGTGCCAGTAGTATTTTGGGGCCGAACACTGAAGCTTTCTTT. The full variable domain, its missing parts supplied by reference TRBV19 and TRBJ1-1, is DGGITQSPKYLFRKEGQNVTLSCEQNLNHDAMYWYRQDPGQGLRLIYYSQIVNDFQKGDIAEGYSVSREKKESFPLTVTSAQKNPTAFYLCASSILGPNTEAFFGQGTRLTVV.

This clone came up a few times. The chain recombines TRBV30 with TRBJ2-5; weak D call: TRBD2 (5 bases). The DNA matches TRBJ2-7 better at its end, which makes the J call doubtful. CDR3 size: 14 residues. Germline V gives CDR1 GTSNPN, CDR2 SVGIG (reference sequence). The CDR3: CAWSIPGRDYEQYF. The DNA for the CDR3 is TGTGCCTGGAGCATACCCGGCCGGGACTACGAGCAGTACTTC.

The chain couples TRBV6-5 to TRBJ2-7, with 12 bases that match TRBD1. This CDR3 contains 15 residues. With 3 bases clipped from V and 6 bases from J, the junction kept 6 bases outside the gene matches. Germline V lookup: CDR1 MNHEY, CDR2 SVGAGI. The CDR3 DNA is TGTGCCAGCAGTTATTTGGGGACAGGGGGCTTCGAGCAGTACTTC. Its translation is CASSYLGTGGFEQYF.

The chain joins TRBV2 to TRBJ2-3, with TRBD2 matching over 7 bases. The germline CDR1 and CDR2 sequences are SNHLY and FYNNEI. V lost 6 bases and J lost 4; bases outside the gene matches: 4. The CDR3 is 13 amino acids. This chain's CDR3 is CASSGGLPDTQYF. CDR3 nucleotide sequence: TGTGCCAGCAGCGGGGGGTTGCCAGATACGCAGTATTTT.

Concerning this clone: Germline and junction disagree at one end, which may indicate a read error. The chain carries TRBV7-9 and TRBJ1-3, with 8 bases lining up with TRBD1. The CDR3 consists of 17 residues. Germline CDR1 is SEHNR and CDR2 is FQNEAQ (reference sequence). The CDR3 loop reads CSSRTDRAHNSGNTIYF. The CDR3 nucleotides read TGTTCCAGCAGGACGGACAGGGCCCACAACTCTGGAAACACCATATATTTT.

The rearrangement uses TRBV4-1 and TRBJ2-2; D unresolved. The CDR3 contains 14 residues. Germline CDR1 and CDR2: MGHRA and YSYEKL. Trimming stripped 0 bases from V and 3 bases from J, with 5 bases between. The CDR3 here is CASSQDQYTGELFF. The CDR3 DNA reads TGCGCCAGCAGCCAAGATCAGTACACCGGGGAGCTGTTTTTT.

The genes are TRBV10-3 and TRBJ2-7; a possible D gene is TRBD2 (6 bases). From germline, CDR1 is ENHRY and CDR2 SYGVKD. V was shortened by 11 bases and J by 2 bases, with 16 bases between the two germline ends. CDR3 length equals 13 residues. Written as DNA, the CDR3 is TGTGCCCGCGCCCCGGGGGTGACCTACGAGCAGTACTTC. Its translation is CARAPGVTYEQYF.

This clone was seen a few times. CDR3 residues: CATRTLAGSPLHF. The DNA of the CDR3 is TGTGCCACCCGGACCCTTGCGGGCTCACCCCTCCACTTT. This chain links TRBV6-5 with TRBJ1-6, with no clear D. This CDR3 is 13 amino acids long. With 10 bases removed from V and 10 bases from J, the gap between germline ends came to 17 bases. The germline V gene has CDR1 MNHEY and CDR2 SVGAGI.

The CDR3 reads CASSQGYVYYNEQFF. CDR3 nucleotides: TGCGCCAGCAGCCAAGGTTATGTGTACTACAATGAGCAGTTCTTC. This chain uses TRBV4-1 with TRBJ2-1; D remains unclear. The germline V gene encodes CDR1 MGHRA and CDR2 YSYEKL. The CDR3 is 15 amino acids. Deletions cut 1 base from V and 3 bases from J, with 10 bases between.

The chain has TRBV7-2 and TRBJ2-7; possibly TRBD1 for D (5 bases). V lost 5 bases, J lost 3 bases, and 14 bases lay in between. The CDR3 loop spans 14 amino acids. Per the germline V gene, CDR1 is SGHTA and CDR2 is FQGNSA. In nucleotides, the CDR3 is TGTGCCAGCAGCGTAGACAGCCACCTCTACGAGCAGTACTTC. This encodes CASSVDSHLYEQYF.

The chain employs TRBV6-4 and TRBJ2-1, with 8 bases lining up with TRBD2. Germline assignment: CDR1 MRHNA and CDR2 SNTAGT. V lost 2 bases to trimming and J lost 4 bases; unmatched junction nucleotides: 4. The CDR3 sequence is 15 residues long. CDR3: CASSDGGGGYNEQFF. The CDR3 coding sequence is TGTGCCAGCAGTGACGGCGGCGGGGGGTACAATGAGCAGTTCTTC.

The chain employs TRBV27 and TRBJ2-7, with D perhaps matching TRBD2 (6 bases). CDR1 MNHEY and CDR2 SMNVEV come from the germline V gene (reference sequence). Trimming shortened V by 4 bases and J by 4 bases, and 11 bases separated the two germline ends. The CDR3 runs to 13 residues. CDR3 coding DNA: TGTGCCAGCAGTTCCAGACTAGATTACGAGCAGTACTTC. This translates into CASSSRLDYEQYF.

The rearrangement uses TRBV7-8 and TRBJ1-5; 7 nucleotides agree with TRBD1. V lost 8 bases and J lost 0; bases outside the gene matches: 7. Germline V lookup: CDR1 SGHVS, CDR2 FQNEAQ. The CDR3 runs to 15 residues. CDR3: CASGKQGNSNQPQHF. The CDR3 DNA is TGTGCCAGCGGAAAACAGGGGAATAGCAATCAGCCCCAGCATTTT.

V and J are TRBV7-9 and TRBJ2-1, with 9 bases lining up with TRBD2. Trimming took 4 bases from V and 1 from J; bases not matched to a gene: 8. This CDR3 region has 17 residues. Germline assignment: CDR1 SEHNR and CDR2 FQNEAQ (reference sequence). The CDR3 region is CASSSPPSGASYNEQFF. The CDR3 coding sequence is TGTGCCAGCAGCTCGCCCCCTAGCGGGGCTTCCTACAATGAGCAGTTCTTC.

This chain links TRBV5-1 with TRBJ1-1, with a possible D match to TRBD1 (6 bases). Germline-derived CDR1 and CDR2 are SGHRS and YFSETQ. The CDR3 is 12 residues long. The ends were cut back, 2 bases at V and 5 bases at J, with 7 bases in the middle. CDR3 loop: CASSLGQTEAFF. The CDR3 DNA reads as TGCGCCAGCAGCTTAGGACAGACTGAAGCTTTCTTT.

Here the CDR3 DNA reads TGTGCCATCAGTGCCGGCAGGGACCAAGAGACCCAGTACTTC. Its protein is CAISAGRDQETQYF. V usage is TRBV10-3 and J usage is TRBJ2-5; D perhaps matches TRBD1 (5 bases). Deletions cut 4 bases from V and 0 bases from J, with 9 bases between. Germline V gives CDR1 ENHRY, CDR2 SYGVKD. The CDR3 runs to 14 residues.

As regards this clone: Mismatch with germline at one junction end may stem from a read error. The rearrangement uses TRBV30 and TRBJ1-1, with 9 nucleotides matching TRBD1. CDR3 length: 11 amino acids. Germline CDR1 GTSNPN, CDR2 SVGIG (reference sequence). The CDR3 coding sequence is TGTGCCTGGAGTGCATACAGGGGGCAGGTGTTT. This gives the protein CAWSAYRGQVF.

The rearrangement links TRBV6-1 to TRBJ1-5; unclear D gene. The CDR3 extends over 13 amino acids. The germline V gene has CDR1 MNHNS and CDR2 SASEGT. The V gene lost 7 bases and the J gene lost 0 bases, with 7 bases spanning the gap. The CDR3 reads CASTEDSNQPQHF. CDR3 bases: TGTGCCAGCACAGAAGATAGCAATCAGCCCCAGCATTTT.

CDR3 coding DNA: TGCAGCGTTATAGACAGGGGGCGACCTGAAGCTTTCTTT. Translating it yields CSVIDRGRPEAFF. The chain recombines TRBV29-1 with TRBJ1-1; 10 bases align to TRBD1. This CDR3 contains 13 residues. CDR1 and CDR2 (germline): SQVTM, ANQGSEA. V was pared by 5 bases and J by 6 bases, with 6 bases of the junction left unmatched.

This chain joins TRBV2 and TRBJ2-5, with D possibly TRBD2 on 6 matching bases. The last part of the DNA fits TRBJ2-7 better; the J call may be wrong. The germline V gene has CDR1 SNHLY and CDR2 FYNNEI. CDR3 length equals 15 residues. The chain's CDR3 is CASSELAGSVYEQYF. The CDR3 nucleotides are TGTGCCAGCAGTGAACTGGCGGGGAGCGTATACGAGCAGTACTTC.

The genes are TRBV7-9 and TRBJ1-1; 9 bases agree with TRBD1. The V and J ends lost 5 bases and 8 bases, in that order; junction bases with no gene match: 3. From germline, CDR1 is SEHNR and CDR2 FQNEAQ (reference sequence). This CDR3 comprises 12 residues. The CDR3 protein is CASSQDRGEAFF. The CDR3 nucleotides read TGTGCCAGCAGCCAGGACAGGGGAGAAGCTTTCTTT.

V is TRBV6-1 and J is TRBJ2-7; D is uncertain. Germline CDR1 is MNHNS and CDR2 is SASEGT. The CDR3 runs 12 residues. V lost 6 bases to trimming and J lost 2 bases, with 8 bases between them. CDR3 region: CASSPTTYEQYF. The CDR3 region has the DNA TGTGCCAGCAGCCCAACAACCTACGAGCAGTACTTC.

J is TRBJ1-4 and V is TRBV6-1, with D unresolved. The germline V gene has CDR1 MNHNS and CDR2 SASEGT. With 1 base removed from V and 7 bases from J, the gap between germline ends came to 13 bases. The CDR3 is 15 residues long. In DNA form, the CDR3 reads TGTGCCAGCAGTGAAGTTCCCTCGAGGAGTGAAAAACTGTTTTTT. Protein: CASSEVPSRSEKLFF.

The chain couples TRBV30 to TRBJ1-2; D ambiguous. The ends were cut back, 2 bases at V and 4 bases at J, with 11 bases in the middle. The germline V gene encodes CDR1 GTSNPN and CDR2 SVGIG (reference sequence). This CDR3 has 13 residues. The CDR3 bases are TGTGCCTGGAGTAGCTTTCGAAGCTATGGCTACACCTTC. Translated: CAWSSFRSYGYTF.

The chain is built from TRBV29-1 and TRBJ1-1, with no clear D. Trimming cost V 7 bases and J 4 bases, with 16 bases left between them. Germline assignment: CDR1 SQVTM and CDR2 ANQGSEA. This CDR3 contains 13 residues. CDR3 sequence: CSGAGIVFTEAFF. CDR3 nucleotide sequence: TGCAGCGGCGCCGGGATCGTTTTCACTGAAGCTTTCTTT.